The source of this T cell receptor (beta chain) is a study of T cells after somatic rescue of genetic block. This CDR3 has 14 residues. Germline loops: CDR1 LNHDA, CDR2 SQIVND (reference sequence). Trimming left V 6 bases short and J 0 bases short, with 11 bases between. This table comes from immunoSEQ multiplex PCR, and its TCRdb copy is limited to in-frame clones, with some not included. The table includes about 63,000 clones, 92% detected once. The clonotype originates from a man aged 35 to 55. What was sequenced was peripheral blood mononuclear cells (PBMCs). The V and J genes are TRBV19 and TRBJ1-1; possibly TRBD1 for D (5 bases). The CDR3 nucleotides read TGTGCCAGTAGCCGACAGCCACTGAACACTGAAGCTTTCTTT. Protein product: CASSRQPLNTEAFF.